These T cell receptor beta chains were read from a single sample in a study of neoadjuvant anti-PD-1 for oral cavity cancer. Sequenced by immunoSEQ multiplex PCR; TCRdb stores in-frame clones only, minus some. In the table there are tens of thousands of clones, around 40% of which are singletons. The sample consisted of tumor tissue, taken after nivolumab (anti-PD-1) treatment. Every receptor here comes from a person between 40 and 79 years old with oral cavity squamous cell carcinoma. Both conserved end residues are part of each CDR3. A D gene is named only where the DNA matches it firmly. Only part of the rows carry a size: once, few, many, or a class if the clone is expanded.

>TRBV4-2|TRBJ1-2|-|-
CASSQEGAAYTF
TGTGCCAGCAGCCAAGAGGGTGCAGCTTATACCTTC
>TRBV6-5|TRBJ1-1|-|TRBD1
CASSYTTGEDTEAFF
TGTGCCAGCAGTTACACAACAGGGGAGGACACTGAAGCTTTCTTT
>TRBV19|TRBJ1-5|-|-
CASSSGSFQPQHF
TGTGCCAGTAGTTCGGGGTCTTTTCAGCCCCAGCATTTT
>TRBV29-1|TRBJ1-2|few|-
CSATDGGLSGYTF
TGCAGCGCTACGGACGGCGGTTTGTCTGGCTACACCTTC
>TRBV2|TRBJ1-1|many|TRBD1
CASSEDREGAFF
TGTGCCAGCAGTGAGGACAGGGAAGGAGCTTTCTTT
>TRBV28|TRBJ2-3|few|TRBD2
CASSYNGLAGGTDTQYF
TGTGCCAGCAGTTATAACGGACTAGCGGGGGGCACAGATACGCAGTATTTT
>TRBV28|TRBJ1-2|few|-
CASSLSVRGGYTF
TGTGCCAGCAGTTTATCGGTCCGGGGGGGCTACACCTTC
>TRBV19|TRBJ2-7|-|TRBD1
CATKQGNSYEQYF
TGTGCCACCAAACAGGGGAACTCCTACGAGCAGTACTTC
>TRBV30|TRBJ2-7|-|-
CAWGRITYEQYF
TGTGCCTGGGGCCGTATTACTTACGAGCAGTACTTC
>TRBV5-4|TRBJ1-5|-|-
CASSSRGPHQPQHF
TGTGCCAGCAGCTCCCGGGGGCCCCATCAGCCCCAGCATTTT
>TRBV30|TRBJ2-5|many|-
CAWSRTAQETQYF
TGTGCCTGGAGCAGGACAGCCCAAGAGACCCAGTACTTC
>TRBV30|TRBJ1-1|-|-
CAWSSVTEAFF
TGTGCCTGGAGTTCGGTGACTGAAGCTTTCTTT
>TRBV7-6|TRBJ2-7|-|-
CASSLGPPYVSSYEQYF
TGTGCCAGCAGCTTAGGCCCCCCGTACGTCAGCTCCTACGAGCAGTACTTC
>TRBV5-1|TRBJ2-7|-|TRBD1
CASSATGTGSYEQYF
TGCGCCAGCAGCGCAACCGGGACAGGGAGTTACGAGCAGTACTTC
>TRBV19|TRBJ1-2|-|-
CASSPGAATLYGYTF
TGTGCCAGTAGCCCCGGGGCCGCTACCCTCTATGGCTACACCTTC